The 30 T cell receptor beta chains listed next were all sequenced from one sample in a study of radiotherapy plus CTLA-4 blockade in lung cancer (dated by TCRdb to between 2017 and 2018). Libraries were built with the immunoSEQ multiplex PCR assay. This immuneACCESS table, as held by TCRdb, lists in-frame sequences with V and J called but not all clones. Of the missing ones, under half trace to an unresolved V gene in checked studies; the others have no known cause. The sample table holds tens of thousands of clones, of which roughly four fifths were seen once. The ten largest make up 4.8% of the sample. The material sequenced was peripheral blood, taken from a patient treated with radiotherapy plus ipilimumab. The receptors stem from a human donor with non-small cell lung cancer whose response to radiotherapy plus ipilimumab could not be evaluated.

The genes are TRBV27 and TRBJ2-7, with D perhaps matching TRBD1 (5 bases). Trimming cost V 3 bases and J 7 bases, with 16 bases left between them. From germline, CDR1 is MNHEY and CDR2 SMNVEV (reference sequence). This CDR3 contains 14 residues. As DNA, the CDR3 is TGTGCCAGCAGTTTGCAGGGATTACTACAGGAGCAGTACTTC. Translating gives CASSLQGLLQEQYF.

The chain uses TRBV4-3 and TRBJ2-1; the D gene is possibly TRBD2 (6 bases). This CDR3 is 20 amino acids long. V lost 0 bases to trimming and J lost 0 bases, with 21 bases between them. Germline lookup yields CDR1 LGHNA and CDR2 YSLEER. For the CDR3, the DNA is TGCGCCAGCAGCCAAGATATCCTCGGGGGAGCAATCAGCTCCTACAATGAGCAGTTCTTC. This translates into CASSQDILGGAISSYNEQFF.

The CDR3 spells CASRWGTGNYEQYF. CDR3 DNA: TGTGCCAGCAGGTGGGGGACTGGAAACTACGAGCAGTACTTC. This chain uses TRBV6-6 with TRBJ2-7; perhaps TRBD2 as D (6 bases). The V and J ends lost 6 bases and 3 bases respectively, with 15 bases between them. CDR1 and CDR2 from the germline V gene are MNHNY and SVGAGI (reference sequence). The CDR3 is 14 amino acids.

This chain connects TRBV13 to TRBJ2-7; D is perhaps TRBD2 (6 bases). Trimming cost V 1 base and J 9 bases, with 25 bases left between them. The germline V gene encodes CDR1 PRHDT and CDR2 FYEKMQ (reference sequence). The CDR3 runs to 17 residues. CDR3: CASSLAGGIAAWGVQYF. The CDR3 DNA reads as TGTGCCAGCAGCTTAGCAGGAGGGATCGCCGCTTGGGGTGTGCAGTACTTC.

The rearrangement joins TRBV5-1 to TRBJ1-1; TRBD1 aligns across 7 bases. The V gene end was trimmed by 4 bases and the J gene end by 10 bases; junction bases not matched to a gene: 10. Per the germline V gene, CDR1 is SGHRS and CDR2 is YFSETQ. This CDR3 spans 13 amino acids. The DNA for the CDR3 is TGCGCCAGCAGCCCACTACAGGGGTTGGGAGCTTTCTTT. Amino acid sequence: CASSPLQGLGAFF.

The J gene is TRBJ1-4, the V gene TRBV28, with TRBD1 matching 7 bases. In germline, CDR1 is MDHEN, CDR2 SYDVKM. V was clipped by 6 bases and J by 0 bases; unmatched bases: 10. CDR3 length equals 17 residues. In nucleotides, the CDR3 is TGTGCCAGCAGGGTGAACAGGGGCGTAACAACTAATGAAAAACTGTTTTTT. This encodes CASRVNRGVTTNEKLFF.

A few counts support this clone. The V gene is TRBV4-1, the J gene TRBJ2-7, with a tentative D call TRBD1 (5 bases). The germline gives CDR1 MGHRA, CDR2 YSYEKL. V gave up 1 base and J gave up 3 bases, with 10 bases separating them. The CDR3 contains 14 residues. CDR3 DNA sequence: TGCGCCAGCAGCCAAGTACCAGGGTACTACGAGCAGTACTTC. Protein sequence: CASSQVPGYYEQYF.

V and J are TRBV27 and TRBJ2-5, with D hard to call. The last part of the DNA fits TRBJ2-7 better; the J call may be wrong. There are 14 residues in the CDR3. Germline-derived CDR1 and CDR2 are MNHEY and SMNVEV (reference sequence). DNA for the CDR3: TGTGCCAGCAGTTTATACGGGCAGGACTACGAGCAGTACTTC. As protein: CASSLYGQDYEQYF.

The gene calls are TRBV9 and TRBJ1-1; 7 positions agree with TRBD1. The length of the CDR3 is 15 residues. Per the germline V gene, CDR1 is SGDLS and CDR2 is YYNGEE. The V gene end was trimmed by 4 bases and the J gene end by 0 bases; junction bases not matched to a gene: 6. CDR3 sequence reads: CASSPSDRMNTEAFF. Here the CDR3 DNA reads TGTGCCAGCAGCCCCTCGGACAGGATGAACACTGAAGCTTTCTTT.

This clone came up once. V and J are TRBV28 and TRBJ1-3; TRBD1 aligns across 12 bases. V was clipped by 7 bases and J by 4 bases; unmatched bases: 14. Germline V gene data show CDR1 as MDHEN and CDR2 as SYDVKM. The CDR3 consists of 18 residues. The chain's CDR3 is CASNPSPGQGAEGNTIYF. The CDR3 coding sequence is TGTGCCAGCAACCCAAGCCCGGGACAGGGGGCTGAAGGAAACACCATATATTTT.

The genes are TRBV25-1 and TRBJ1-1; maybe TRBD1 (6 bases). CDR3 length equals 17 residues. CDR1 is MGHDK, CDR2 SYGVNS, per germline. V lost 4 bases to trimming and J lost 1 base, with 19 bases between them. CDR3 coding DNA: TGTGCCAGCAGTGGGGGGGCGGGGGGATGGGCGAACACTGAAGCTTTCTTT. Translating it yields CASSGGAGGWANTEAFF.

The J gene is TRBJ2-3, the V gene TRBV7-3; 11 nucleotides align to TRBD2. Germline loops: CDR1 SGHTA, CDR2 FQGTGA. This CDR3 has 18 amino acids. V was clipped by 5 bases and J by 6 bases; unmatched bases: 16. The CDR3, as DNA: TGTGCCAGCAGCGCCGGGCCTCGACTAGCGGGACGAATGGATACGCAGTATTTT. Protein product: CASSAGPRLAGRMDTQYF.

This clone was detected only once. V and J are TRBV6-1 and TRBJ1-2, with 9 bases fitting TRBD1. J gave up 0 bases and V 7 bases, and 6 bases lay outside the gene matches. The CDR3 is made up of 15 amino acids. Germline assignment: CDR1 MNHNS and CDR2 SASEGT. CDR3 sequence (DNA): TGTGCCAGCATGAGTCGGGACAGGGCTAACTATGGCTACACCTTC. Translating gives CASMSRDRANYGYTF.

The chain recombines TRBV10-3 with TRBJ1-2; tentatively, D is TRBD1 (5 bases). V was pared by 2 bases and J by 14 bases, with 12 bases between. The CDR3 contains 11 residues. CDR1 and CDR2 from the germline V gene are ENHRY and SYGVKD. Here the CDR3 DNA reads TGTGCCATCAGTGAGGGACATGTCGTAACCTTC. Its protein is CAISEGHVVTF.

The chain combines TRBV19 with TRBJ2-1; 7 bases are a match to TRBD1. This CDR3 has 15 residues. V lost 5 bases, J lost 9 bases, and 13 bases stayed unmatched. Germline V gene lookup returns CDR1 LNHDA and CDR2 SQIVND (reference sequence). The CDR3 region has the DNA TGTGCCAGTAGTTCGAGACAGGGACGAGGGGGTGAGCAGTTCTTC. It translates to CASSSRQGRGGEQFF.

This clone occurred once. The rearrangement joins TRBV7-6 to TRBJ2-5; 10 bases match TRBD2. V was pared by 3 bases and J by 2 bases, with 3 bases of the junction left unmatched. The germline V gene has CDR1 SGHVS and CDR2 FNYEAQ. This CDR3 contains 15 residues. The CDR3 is CASSFSLAGQETQYF. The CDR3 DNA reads TGTGCCAGCAGCTTTTCACTAGCGGGACAAGAGACCCAGTACTTC.

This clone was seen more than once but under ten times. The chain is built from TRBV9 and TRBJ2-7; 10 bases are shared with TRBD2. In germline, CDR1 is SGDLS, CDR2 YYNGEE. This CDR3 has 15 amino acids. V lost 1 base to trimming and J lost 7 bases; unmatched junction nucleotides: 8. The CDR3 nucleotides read TGTGCCAGCAGCGTAACGGGACTAGCGTCGGGAGAGCAGTACTTC. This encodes CASSVTGLASGEQYF.

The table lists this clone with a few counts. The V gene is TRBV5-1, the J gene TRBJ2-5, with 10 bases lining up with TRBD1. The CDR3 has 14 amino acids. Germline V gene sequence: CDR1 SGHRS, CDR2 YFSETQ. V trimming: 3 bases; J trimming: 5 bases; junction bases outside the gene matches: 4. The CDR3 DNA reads TGCGCCAGCAGCTCGACAGGGGGCATGGAGACCCAGTACTTC. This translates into CASSSTGGMETQYF.

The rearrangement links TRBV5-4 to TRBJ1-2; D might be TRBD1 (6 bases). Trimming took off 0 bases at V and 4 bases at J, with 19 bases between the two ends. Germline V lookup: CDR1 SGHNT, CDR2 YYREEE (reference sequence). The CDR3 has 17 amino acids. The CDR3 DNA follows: TGTGCCAGCAGCTTGGGAACAGGGAGAGTGGTGGGCTATGGCTACACCTTC. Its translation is CASSLGTGRVVGYGYTF.

The CDR3 sequence: CASRKQGLAKNIQYF. CDR3 sequence (DNA): TGTGCCAGCAGAAAACAGGGTCTCGCCAAAAACATTCAGTACTTC. The chain is built from TRBV6-1 and TRBJ2-4; D may be TRBD1 (6 bases). With 6 bases removed from V and 1 base from J, the gap between germline ends came to 13 bases. Germline V gene sequence: CDR1 MNHNS, CDR2 SASEGT. This CDR3 comprises 15 residues.

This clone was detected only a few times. In nucleotides, the CDR3 is TGTGCCAGCTCACCTAGGGGTACAATGGAGCAGTTCTTC. Its translation is CASSPRGTMEQFF. The chain links TRBV18 to TRBJ2-1; D is perhaps TRBD1 (5 bases). This CDR3 has 13 residues. With 3 bases removed from V and 10 bases from J, the gap between germline ends came to 13 bases. Germline CDR1 KGHSH, CDR2 LQKENI.

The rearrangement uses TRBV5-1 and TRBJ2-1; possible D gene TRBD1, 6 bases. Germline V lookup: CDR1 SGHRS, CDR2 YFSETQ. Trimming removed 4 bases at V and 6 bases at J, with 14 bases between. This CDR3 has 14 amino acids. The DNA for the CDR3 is TGCGCCAGCAGCGCCTCTTCAGGGGTCAATGAGCAGTTCTTC. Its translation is CASSASSGVNEQFF.

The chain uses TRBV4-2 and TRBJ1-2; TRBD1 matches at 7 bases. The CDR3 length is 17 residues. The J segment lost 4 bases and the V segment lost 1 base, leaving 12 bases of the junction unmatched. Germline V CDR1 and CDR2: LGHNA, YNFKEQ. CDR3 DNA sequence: TGTGCCAGCAGCCAAGGCGGAGGGGGCGAGGCTGGCTATGGCTACACCTTC. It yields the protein CASSQGGGGEAGYGYTF.

The CDR3, as DNA: TGTGCCAGCAGCGTGGACAGGGGGTTAAATCAGCCCCAGCATTTT. Its protein product is CASSVDRGLNQPQHF. V and J are TRBV2 and TRBJ1-5; TRBD1 agrees at 10 bases. Germline loops: CDR1 SNHLY, CDR2 FYNNEI. The CDR3 loop spans 15 amino acids. Unmatched junction bases numbered 6, after V lost 6 bases and J lost 4 bases.

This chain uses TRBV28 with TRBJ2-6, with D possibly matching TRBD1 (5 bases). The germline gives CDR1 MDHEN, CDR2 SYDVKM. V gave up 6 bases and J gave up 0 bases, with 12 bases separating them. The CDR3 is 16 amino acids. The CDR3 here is CASSSPGRSGANVLTF. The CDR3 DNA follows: TGTGCCAGCAGCTCTCCAGGGCGCTCTGGGGCCAACGTCCTGACTTTC.

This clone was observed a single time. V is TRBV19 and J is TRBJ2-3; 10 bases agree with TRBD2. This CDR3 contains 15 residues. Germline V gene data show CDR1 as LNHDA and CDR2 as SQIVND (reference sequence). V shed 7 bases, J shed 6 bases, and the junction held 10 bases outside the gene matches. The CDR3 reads CASTDRAGGPDTQYF. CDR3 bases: TGTGCCAGTACCGACCGAGCGGGAGGGCCGGATACGCAGTATTTT.

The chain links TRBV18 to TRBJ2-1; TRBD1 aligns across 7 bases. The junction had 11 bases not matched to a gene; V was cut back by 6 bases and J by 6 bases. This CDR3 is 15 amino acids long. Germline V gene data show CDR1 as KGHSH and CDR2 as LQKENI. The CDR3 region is CASSPFRDSLNEQFF. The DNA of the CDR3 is TGTGCCAGCTCGCCTTTCCGGGACAGCCTCAATGAGCAGTTCTTC.

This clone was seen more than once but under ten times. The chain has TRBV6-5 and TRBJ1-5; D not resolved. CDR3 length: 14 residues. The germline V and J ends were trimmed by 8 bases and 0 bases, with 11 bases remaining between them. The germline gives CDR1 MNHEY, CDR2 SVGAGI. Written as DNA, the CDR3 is TGTGCCAGCCCAGATTCGTATAGCAATCAGCCCCAGCATTTT. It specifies CASPDSYSNQPQHF.

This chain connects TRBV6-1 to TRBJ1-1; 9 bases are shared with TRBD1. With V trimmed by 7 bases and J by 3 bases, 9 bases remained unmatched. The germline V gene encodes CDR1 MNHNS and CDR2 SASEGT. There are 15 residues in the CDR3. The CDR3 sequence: CASKAARDRDTEAFF. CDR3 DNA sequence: TGTGCCAGCAAAGCAGCCCGGGACAGGGACACTGAAGCTTTCTTT.

CDR3 protein: CASSFPSGRTDTQYF. Here the CDR3 DNA reads TGTGCCAGCAGCTTCCCTAGCGGGAGGACAGATACGCAGTATTTT. V is TRBV5-4 and J is TRBJ2-3; the match to TRBD2 covers 11 bases. V was clipped by 2 bases and J by 3 bases; unmatched bases: 2. Germline assignment: CDR1 SGHNT and CDR2 YYREEE (reference sequence). The CDR3 is 15 residues long.